The 9 T cell receptor beta chains reported below all come from one sample, sequenced in a study of blood T cell repertoires in COVID-19. TCRdb's table, derived via immunoSEQ multiplex PCR, lists solely in-frame clones and lacks some. The sample consists of 75,000 to 100,000 clones, 85% to 90% of them appearing once. Sequenced input: peripheral blood. The receptors come from a human donor in a cohort sampled during active COVID-19.

This chain connects TRBV7-9 to TRBJ1-3; no clear D gene. Germline loops: CDR1 SEHNR, CDR2 FQNEAQ (reference sequence). This CDR3 contains 15 residues. With 1 base removed from V and 0 bases from J, the gap between germline ends came to 7 bases. CDR3 bases: TGTGCCAGCAGCTTAGGGGCGAACTCTGGAAACACCATATATTTT. Protein: CASSLGANSGNTIYF. Full variable domain (missing parts from reference TRBV7-9 and TRBJ1-3): DTGVSQNPRHKITKRGQNVTFRCDPISEHNRLYWYRQTLGQGPEFLTYFQNEAQLEKSRLLSDRFSAERPKGSFSTLEIQRTEQGDSAMYLCASSLGANSGNTIYFGEGSWLTVV.

V usage is TRBV28 and J usage is TRBJ1-2; 8 bases line up with TRBD1. This CDR3 comprises 16 residues. Germline V gene data show CDR1 as MDHEN and CDR2 as SYDVKM. Trimming took 5 bases from V and 5 from J; bases not matched to a gene: 13. CDR3 loop: CASSPSGQGRYYGYTF. For the CDR3, the DNA is TGTGCCAGCAGTCCCTCAGGACAGGGCAGATATTATGGCTACACCTTC.

The rearrangement uses TRBV5-8 and TRBJ1-2, with 9 positions matching TRBD1. This CDR3 region has 15 residues. V shed 5 bases, J shed 4 bases, and the junction held 9 bases outside the gene matches. The germline gives CDR1 SGHTS, CDR2 YDEGEE. CDR3 sequence reads: CASRPNRGQSYGYTF. CDR3 sequence (DNA): TGTGCCAGCAGACCAAACAGGGGGCAAAGCTATGGCTACACCTTC. The full variable domain, rest sourced from reference TRBV5-8 and TRBJ1-2, is EAGVTQSPTHLIKTRGQQATLRCSPISGHTSVYWYQQALGLGLQFLLWYDEGEERNRGNFPPRFSGRQFPNYSSELNVNALELEDSALYLCASRPNRGQSYGYTFGSGTRLTVV.

The chain uses TRBV9 and TRBJ1-2; tentative D call: TRBD1 (5 bases). The germline V gene has CDR1 SGDLS and CDR2 YYNGEE. Deletions cut 1 base from V and 1 base from J, with 11 bases between. This CDR3 is 15 amino acids long. The CDR3 region is CASSVSGWGNYGYTF. CDR3 in DNA: TGTGCCAGCAGCGTATCAGGGTGGGGTAACTATGGCTACACCTTC.

This clone showed up just a few times. The chain combines TRBV6-5 with TRBJ2-2, with 8 nucleotides matching TRBD1. The length of the CDR3 is 15 residues. Germline V CDR1 and CDR2: MNHEY, SVGAGI. The J segment lost 4 bases and the V segment lost 0 bases, leaving 1 base of the junction unmatched. This CDR3 is CASSYSGTGTGELFF. For the CDR3, the DNA is TGTGCCAGCAGTTACTCCGGGACAGGCACCGGGGAGCTGTTTTTT.

The rearrangement uses TRBV20-1 and TRBJ1-2, with 7 bases identical to TRBD1. CDR1 is DFQATT, CDR2 SNEGSKA, per germline (reference sequence). This CDR3 is 15 amino acids long. Unmatched junction bases numbered 14, after V lost 6 bases and J lost 4 bases. DNA of the CDR3: TGCAGTGCAAGTCAATATCTGGACAGGCGCTATGGCTACACCTTC. Its translation: CSASQYLDRRYGYTF.

The V and J genes are TRBV6-1 and TRBJ1-4; D gene uncertain. The length of the CDR3 is 17 residues. Germline V gene lookup returns CDR1 MNHNS and CDR2 SASEGT. Between the trimmed V and J ends, which lost 0 bases and 8 bases, there was a span of 19 bases. Here the CDR3 reads CASSEAYQAKRYEKLFF. The CDR3 region has the DNA TGTGCCAGCAGTGAAGCTTACCAGGCGAAGAGATACGAAAAACTGTTTTTT.

The V gene is TRBV2, the J gene TRBJ2-3, with 12 bases identical to TRBD2. V gave up 7 bases and J gave up 4 bases; unmatched junction bases: 6. There are 15 residues in the CDR3. The V gene's germline CDR1 is SNHLY and CDR2 FYNNEI. The CDR3 DNA is TGTGCCAGCACCAGGACTAGCGGGGCCGCAGATACGCAGTATTTT. Protein: CASTRTSGAADTQYF.

The CDR3 here is CASSLEGHRTAYEQYF. The CDR3 DNA is TGCGCCAGCAGCCTAGAGGGACACCGCACCGCCTACGAGCAGTACTTC. The J gene is TRBJ2-7, the V gene TRBV4-1; D might be TRBD1 (6 bases). The V gene lost 4 bases and the J gene lost 2 bases, with 18 bases spanning the gap. This CDR3 comprises 16 residues. The germline gives CDR1 MGHRA, CDR2 YSYEKL.